Shown below are 27 T cell receptor beta chains from a single sample sequenced in a study of shared clonotypes between healthy human individuals (dated by TCRdb to 2020 to 2021). Library preparation used the immunoSEQ multiplex PCR assay. This immuneACCESS table, as held by TCRdb, lists in-frame sequences with V and J called but not all clones. Of the missing ones, under half trace to an unresolved V gene in checked studies; the others have no known cause. The sample has some 1.5 million clones on record, 96% of them singletons. The biggest ten clones account for 1% to 1.5% of the sample. Specimen: naive CD4+ T cells sorted from blood. Sample cell subset or site, as interpreted from the label and publication: CD45RA+ positively selected. The receptors shown here come from a man under 40 in good health.

This clone was detected a few times. The chain is built from TRBV11-2 and TRBJ2-4; 11 bases are shared with TRBD2. CDR1 and CDR2 (germline): SGHAT, FQNNGV. CDR3 length: 18 residues. V was pared by 3 bases and J by 3 bases, with 10 bases of the junction left unmatched. CDR3 residues: CASSFSRLAGLIKNIQYF. The CDR3 nucleotides read TGTGCCAGCAGCTTTAGTCGACTAGCGGGGCTAATCAAAAACATTCAGTACTTC. Drawing the rest from reference TRBV11-2 and TRBJ2-4, the complete variable domain is EAGVAQSPRYKIIEKRQSVAFWCNPISGHATLYWYQQILGQGPKLLIQFQNNGVVDDSQLPKDRFSAERLKGVDSTLKIQPAKLEDSAVYLCASSFSRLAGLIKNIQYFGAGTRLSVL.

The chain links TRBV9 to TRBJ2-3; D gene ambiguous. The germline CDR1 and CDR2 sequences are SGDLS and YYNGEE. The V end was cut by 0 bases, the J end by 2 bases, with 10 bases between. The CDR3 covers 15 residues. The CDR3 loop is CASSVDGPNTDTQYF. CDR3 bases: TGTGCCAGCAGCGTAGATGGCCCCAACACAGATACGCAGTATTTT.

This chain uses TRBV5-5 with TRBJ2-2; TRBD1 aligns across 8 bases. Losses at the gene ends were 3 bases for V and 3 bases for J; bases not matched to a gene: 13. CDR3 size: 18 residues. Looked up from germline, CDR1 is SGHKS and CDR2 is YYEKEE (reference sequence). The CDR3 sequence is CASSSRSGGFSDTGELFF. CDR3 nucleotides: TGTGCCAGCAGCTCACGTTCAGGGGGCTTCAGTGACACCGGGGAGCTGTTTTTT. The full variable domain, rest sourced from reference TRBV5-5 and TRBJ2-2, is DAGVTQSPTHLIKTRGQQVTLRCSPISGHKSVSWYQQVLGQGPQFIFQYYEKEERGRGNFPDRFSARQFPNYSSELNVNALLLGDSALYLCASSSRSGGFSDTGELFFGEGSRLTVL.

This chain uses TRBV14 with TRBJ2-7; possibly TRBD2 for D (5 bases). The CDR3 contains 17 residues. V was cut by 1 base and J by 0 bases, with 16 bases left in between. Looked up from germline, CDR1 is SGHDN and CDR2 is FVKESK. CDR3 coding DNA: TGTGCCAGCAGCCAAGGAATAAGGAACACTAGCTCCTACGAGCAGTACTTC. Its protein is CASSQGIRNTSSYEQYF.

This clone showed up just once. The chain couples TRBV19 to TRBJ2-4; D is undetermined. Between the trimmed V and J ends, which lost 6 bases and 1 base, there was a span of 10 bases. This CDR3 contains 14 residues. CDR1 LNHDA and CDR2 SQIVND come from the germline V gene (reference sequence). The CDR3 DNA is TGTGCCAGTAGCAATACCGGGGCCAAAAACATTCAGTACTTC. Protein product: CASSNTGAKNIQYF.

This chain uses TRBV28 with TRBJ2-7, with TRBD1 matching over 11 bases. CDR1 and CDR2 (germline): MDHEN, SYDVKM. V dropped 7 bases and J dropped 4; count of bases not matched to a gene: 9. The CDR3 is made up of 15 amino acids. CDR3 sequence (DNA): TGTGCCAGCAATCCCTCCCGGGACAGGGGGTACGAGCAGTACTTC. Protein: CASNPSRDRGYEQYF.

This clone has just a few counts. The chain recombines TRBV29-1 with TRBJ1-1; no clear D gene. The germline gives CDR1 SQVTM, CDR2 ANQGSEA. V gave up 7 bases and J gave up 3 bases, with 15 bases separating them. The CDR3 consists of 13 residues. CDR3 residues: CSASNWGDTEAFF. For the CDR3, the DNA is TGCAGCGCCTCTAATTGGGGTGACACTGAAGCTTTCTTT.

The CDR3 DNA sequence: TGTGCCAGCACCGGACAGGGATTCGGAAACACCATATATTTT. Protein: CASTGQGFGNTIYF. The V gene is TRBV2, the J gene TRBJ1-3; TRBD1 aligns across 8 bases. The CDR3 is 14 residues long. In germline, CDR1 is SNHLY, CDR2 FYNNEI. V lost 7 bases to trimming and J lost 4 bases; unmatched junction nucleotides: 6.

J is TRBJ2-7 and V is TRBV29-1; a weak D match, TRBD1 (5 bases). Germline CDR1 reads SQVTM; CDR2 reads ANQGSEA. Deletions cut 1 base from V and 3 bases from J, with 13 bases between. The CDR3 is 14 amino acids. CDR3 DNA sequence: TGCAGCGTTGAAGCGTGGCAGGGTAGCTACGAGCAGTACTTC. This encodes CSVEAWQGSYEQYF.

V and J are TRBV28 and TRBJ1-5; D perhaps matches TRBD1 (5 bases). Germline V lookup: CDR1 MDHEN, CDR2 SYDVKM. The CDR3 extends over 14 amino acids. Trimming removed 6 bases from V and 3 bases from J, with 12 bases in between. The CDR3 reads CASSPARVNQPQHF. The CDR3 nucleotides read TGTGCCAGCAGCCCGGCCAGGGTCAATCAGCCCCAGCATTTT.

The J gene is TRBJ1-4, the V gene TRBV5-1, with D maybe TRBD1 (5 bases). Germline CDR1 SGHRS, CDR2 YFSETQ. The CDR3 has 17 amino acids. Trimming left V 0 bases short and J 4 bases short, with 16 bases between. In DNA, the CDR3 is TGCGCCAGCAGCTTGGCCCAAATCGGGGCCCTTAATGAAAAACTGTTTTTT. Protein product: CASSLAQIGALNEKLFF.

The V and J genes are TRBV10-1 and TRBJ1-1, with 8 bases aligning to TRBD1. The ends lost 6 bases at V and 2 bases at J; junction bases unmatched: 2. The germline CDR1 and CDR2 sequences are WNHNN and SYGVQD (reference sequence). There are 13 residues in the CDR3. This CDR3 reads CASRDRDNTEAFF. The DNA for the CDR3 is TGCGCCAGCAGGGACAGGGATAACACTGAAGCTTTCTTT.

For this clone: Other nucleotide sequences in the sample specify the same CDR3. The CDR3 DNA reads TGTGCCAGCTCACTCCGGACTAGCGGGAGTACAGATACGCAGTATTTT. This gives the protein CASSLRTSGSTDTQYF. V usage is TRBV18 and J usage is TRBJ2-3; TRBD2 matches at 13 bases. The CDR3 is 16 residues long. From germline, CDR1 is KGHSH and CDR2 LQKENI. The J segment lost 3 bases and the V segment lost 4 bases, leaving 4 bases of the junction unmatched.

The rearrangement uses TRBV13 and TRBJ2-3, with no clear D. The V gene's germline CDR1 is PRHDT and CDR2 FYEKMQ (reference sequence). The CDR3 runs to 16 residues. V was shortened by 0 bases and J by 2 bases, with 12 bases between the two germline ends. The CDR3 DNA sequence: TGTGCCAGCAGCTTAGGAATAGACGACCTCACAGATACGCAGTATTTT. It translates to CASSLGIDDLTDTQYF.

This chain connects TRBV19 to TRBJ1-2, with D perhaps TRBD1 (5 bases). Germline assignment: CDR1 LNHDA and CDR2 SQIVND (reference sequence). Trimming left V 8 bases short and J 6 bases short, with 13 bases between. CDR3 size: 12 residues. As DNA, the CDR3 is TGTGCCAGTCGACAGAGTATAAATGGCTACACCTTC. It is translated as CASRQSINGYTF.

The chain combines TRBV5-1 with TRBJ2-3, with 9 bases matching TRBD1. The CDR3 is made up of 15 amino acids. The trim removed 4 bases at V and 4 bases at J, leaving 7 bases unmatched. Germline CDR1 and CDR2: SGHRS and YFSETQ. CDR3 amino acids: CASSAGQGIADTQYF. CDR3 bases: TGCGCCAGCAGCGCGGGACAGGGTATCGCAGATACGCAGTATTTT.

This chain connects TRBV2 to TRBJ2-1; TRBD1 matches at 10 bases. Germline lookup yields CDR1 SNHLY and CDR2 FYNNEI. This CDR3 spans 14 amino acids. V shed 4 bases and J 7 bases; nucleotides not matched to a gene: 4. The CDR3: CASSVRTGGNEQFF. CDR3 nucleotides: TGTGCCAGCAGTGTTAGGACAGGGGGTAATGAGCAGTTCTTC.

The gene calls are TRBV19 and TRBJ2-1; D remains ambiguous. Germline V gene data show CDR1 as LNHDA and CDR2 as SQIVND (reference sequence). CDR3 length: 14 residues. V gave up 7 bases and J gave up 2 bases, with 12 bases separating them. The CDR3 DNA reads as TGTGCCAGTATTGGCGCAACGCCCTACAATGAGCAGTTCTTC. Protein: CASIGATPYNEQFF.

This rearrangement joins TRBV21-1 to TRBJ2-7; the D call in the table, TRBD2, was not verified against the DNA. TRBV21-1 is a pseudogene. This CDR3 is built from 16 residues. DNA of the CDR3: TGTGCCAGCAGCAAAGGGAGCGGGAGGACTTCCTACGAGCAGTACTTC. Translation: CASSKGSGRTSYEQYF.

Written as DNA, the CDR3 is TGTGCCAGCAGCAAAGTGGCGGGAGTCGCAGATACGCAGTATTTT. This sequence encodes CASSKVAGVADTQYF. This chain connects TRBV7-4 to TRBJ2-3; 7 nucleotides agree with TRBD2. The V gene end was trimmed by 5 bases and the J gene end by 4 bases; junction bases not matched to a gene: 9. CDR1 is SGHVT and CDR2 is SQSDAQ in the germline V gene. CDR3 length: 15 residues.

V usage is TRBV29-1 and J usage is TRBJ1-1, with TRBD1 matching over 8 bases. Germline V CDR1 and CDR2: SQVTM, ANQGSEA. CDR3 length equals 11 residues. V shed 6 bases, J shed 6 bases, and the junction held 3 bases outside the gene matches. The DNA for the CDR3 is TGCAGCGTCACAGGGGGGGCTGAAGCTTTCTTT. Protein: CSVTGGAEAFF.

This clone was found once. V usage is TRBV2 and J usage is TRBJ2-7, with D possibly being TRBD1 (6 bases). Germline CDR1 reads SNHLY; CDR2 reads FYNNEI. The CDR3 has 13 residues. Trimming removed 7 bases from V and 2 bases from J, with 12 bases in between. The CDR3 DNA follows: TGTGCCAGCACCTTACCAGGGGCCTACGAGCAGTACTTC. It yields the protein CASTLPGAYEQYF.

This rearrangement joins TRBV6-4 to TRBJ2-7; D might be TRBD1 or TRBD2, each matching 5 bases. Germline CDR1 is MRHNA and CDR2 is SNTAGT. Between the trimmed V and J ends, which lost 3 bases and 3 bases, there was a span of 15 bases. The length of the CDR3 is 15 residues. The CDR3 region is CASSEGPPPYYEQYF. The CDR3 nucleotides read TGTGCCAGCAGTGAGGGACCCCCTCCTTACTACGAGCAGTACTTC.

The chain combines TRBV15 with TRBJ2-3; 13 bases match TRBD2. This CDR3 contains 16 residues. With V trimmed by 6 bases and J by 5 bases, 8 bases remained unmatched. Per the germline V gene, CDR1 is LNHNV and CDR2 is YYDKDF (reference sequence). CDR3 DNA: TGTGCCACCAGGACCGGGACTAGCGGGGTAGGAGATACGCAGTATTTT. Amino acid sequence: CATRTGTSGVGDTQYF.

The rearrangement uses TRBV10-3 and TRBJ2-3, with 8 bases identical to TRBD2. The CDR3 sequence is 14 residues long. After removal of 6 bases from V and 1 base from J, the junction contained 3 bases not matched to a gene. CDR1 is ENHRY and CDR2 is SYGVKD in the germline V gene. The CDR3 region is CAIRAGEGTDTQYF. CDR3 DNA sequence: TGTGCCATCAGAGCGGGAGAGGGCACAGATACGCAGTATTTT.

This rearrangement joins TRBV11-2 to TRBJ2-3; D not certain. V lost 4 bases, J lost 14 bases, and 16 bases lay in between. CDR3 size: 12 residues. CDR1 is SGHAT and CDR2 is FQNNGV in the germline V gene. The CDR3 sequence is CASSSQEAPRYF. The DNA for the CDR3 is TGTGCCAGCAGCTCCCAAGAGGCCCCCCGGTATTTT.

This sequence joins TRBV11-3 and TRBJ2-5, with D unclear. Trimming stripped 0 bases from V and 2 bases from J, with 10 bases between. The CDR3 sequence is 15 residues long. Germline CDR1 reads SGHNT; CDR2 reads YENEEA. CDR3 protein: CASSLDSGRQETQYF. Here the CDR3 DNA reads TGTGCCAGCAGCTTAGATTCAGGCAGACAAGAGACCCAGTACTTC.